Each of the 8 T cell receptor beta chains below was sequenced from the same sample in a study of neoadjuvant anti-PD-1 for oral cavity cancer. Time point indicated: after neoadjuvant nivolumab, at surgical resection. Sequenced by immunoSEQ multiplex PCR; TCRdb stores in-frame clones only, minus some. The data contain approximately 10,000 clones, about three fifths of them singletons. The material was PBMCs, obtained after nivolumab (anti-PD-1) treatment. These receptors came from a person aged 40 to 85 with oral cavity squamous cell carcinoma.

The chain is built from TRBV15 and TRBJ2-5; D is perhaps TRBD2 (5 bases). V was trimmed by 3 bases and J by 2 bases, leaving 7 bases between them. CDR1 and CDR2 (germline): LNHNV, YYDKDF (reference sequence). There are 13 residues in the CDR3. The CDR3 DNA reads TGTGCCACCAGCAGTCCGGGGCAAGAGACCCAGTACTTC. This translates into CATSSPGQETQYF.

V is TRBV29-1 and J is TRBJ2-2; D is unclear. Germline V gene data show CDR1 as SQVTM and CDR2 as ANQGSEA. CDR3 length: 13 amino acids. The germline V and J ends were trimmed by 7 bases and 0 bases, with 9 bases remaining between them. CDR3 sequence reads: CSATPPNTGELFF. For the CDR3, the DNA is TGCAGCGCAACCCCTCCGAACACCGGGGAGCTGTTTTTT.

The chain has TRBV7-2 and TRBJ2-3; D is unclear. Germline V gene data show CDR1 as SGHTA and CDR2 as FQGNSA. V was pared by 3 bases and J by 4 bases, with 11 bases between. The CDR3 totals 14 residues. Here the CDR3 DNA reads TGTGCCAGCAGCTTGGAGAGATGGGCAGATACGCAGTATTTT. Translation gives CASSLERWADTQYF. The complete variable domain, with remaining parts taken from reference TRBV7-2 and TRBJ2-3, reads GAGVSQSPSNKVTEKGKDVELRCDPISGHTALYWYRQSLGQGLEFLIYFQGNSAPDKSGLPSDRFSAERTGGSVSTLTIQRTQQEDSAVYLCASSLERWADTQYFGPGTRLTVL.

The chain couples TRBV10-2 to TRBJ1-6; D is unclear. Trimming took off 3 bases at V and 10 bases at J, with 16 bases between the two ends. The V gene's germline CDR1 is WSHSY and CDR2 SAAADI. CDR3 length equals 15 residues. This CDR3 is CASSEFRSGGSPLHF. CDR3 nucleotide sequence: TGCGCCAGCAGTGAATTTCGGTCCGGAGGGTCACCCCTCCACTTT.

The chain is built from TRBV6-5 and TRBJ2-7, with D hard to call. CDR3 size: 11 residues. Germline assignment: CDR1 MNHEY and CDR2 SVGAGI. Trimming cost V 7 bases and J 6 bases, with 10 bases left between them. The CDR3 protein is CASNHIGEQYF. CDR3 bases: TGTGCCAGCAACCACATAGGCGAGCAGTACTTC.

The chain joins TRBV6-4 to TRBJ2-1; D possibly corresponds to TRBD2 (6 bases). V was shortened by 6 bases and J by 8 bases, with 17 bases between the two germline ends. Germline V lookup: CDR1 MRHNA, CDR2 SNTAGT. CDR3 size: 14 residues. The CDR3 region has the DNA TGTGCCAGCAGGGAGGAAGGAGGGATGGATGAGCAGTTCTTC. Translating it yields CASREEGGMDEQFF.

The rearrangement links TRBV18 to TRBJ1-2; D call uncertain. With 4 bases removed from V and 0 bases from J, the gap between germline ends came to 9 bases. This CDR3 has 14 residues. CDR1 is KGHSH, CDR2 LQKENI, per germline. CDR3 sequence: CASSLSAANYGYTF. In DNA form, the CDR3 reads TGTGCCAGCTCACTTTCAGCTGCTAACTATGGCTACACCTTC.

The chain links TRBV30 to TRBJ1-1; D not resolved. CDR1 is GTSNPN and CDR2 is SVGIG in the germline V gene (reference sequence). The CDR3 has 14 amino acids. Trimming left V 4 bases short and J 2 bases short, with 14 bases between. The CDR3 DNA follows: TGTGCCTGGAAAGTTATGGCAGTAAACACTGAAGCTTTCTTT. Protein sequence: CAWKVMAVNTEAFF.